This T cell receptor (beta chain) was profiled in a study of T cells in Graves' hyperthyroidism and ophthalmopathy. Study findings and constraints: Expanded thyroid clonotypes (above 0.001) were mostly also found in blood.

V was trimmed by 8 bases and J by 4 bases, leaving 17 bases between them. The CDR3 spans 15 residues. Amplified TCR beta CDR3 regions came from RNA transcripts. The HTBI primer set served for first-round RT-PCR of the TCR CDR3. MiXCR, applied by TCRdb to the multiplex PCR reads, yields one record per CDR3 protein. Among more than 550,000 distinct CDR3 sequences listed, roughly a sixth were seen once. Diagnoses were established using clinical symptoms, serum thyroxine and TRAb, thyroid ultrasound and orbital computed tomography. Preceding any ophthalmopathy symptoms, the blood sample dates from first hyperthyroidism diagnosis. To note about this clonotype: What it binds is not known.

The TCR comes from a woman aged 45-60 years with Graves' hyperthyroidism that later progressed to Graves' ophthalmopathy. The sample comprised blood. The chain joins TRBV12-3 or TRBV12-4 to TRBJ1-4; D gene uncertain. CDR3 DNA sequence: TGTGCCAGCGGTTGGCAAGGCTTAGGTAATGAAAAACTGTTTTTT. It yields the protein CASGWQGLGNEKLFF.